This T cell receptor (beta chain) was identified during a study of blood T cell repertoires in COVID-19. Clones were sequenced by immunoSEQ multiplex PCR, and TCRdb holds only the in-frame ones, with some missing. The data contain nearly 250,000 clones, roughly 86% of them singletons. The CDR3 is 16 residues long. The ends were cut back, 2 bases at V and 6 bases at J, with 16 bases in the middle. Germline V gene lookup returns CDR1 LGHDT and CDR2 YNNKEL (reference sequence). The chain links TRBV3-1 (or the pseudogene TRBV3-2) to TRBJ2-2; D call uncertain. Source material: PBMCs or T cells enriched from blood (not recorded which). The receptor's source is a woman between 45 and 65 years old who had recovered from COVID-19. In DNA form, the CDR3 reads TGTGCCAGCAGCCAACGGCGGCTGTACAAGGCCGGGGAGCTGTTTTTT. Its translation: CASSQRRLYKAGELFF.